The 4 T cell receptor beta chains below were found in one sample sequenced in a study of beta chain features in type 1 diabetes. As every portion of the isolated RNA was reverse transcribed, the sequencing read expressed TCRB transcripts. Sequencing used immunoSEQ multiplex PCR; TCRdb keeps in-frame clones, though not all of them. Among approximately 44,000 clones, around 50% were seen once, and the ten largest hold less than 2.5%. Sequencing was carried out using Tregs from blood. These receptor sequences come from a woman in her late teens or twenties in good health.

The chain combines TRBV4-1 with TRBJ2-1; 8 bases are shared with TRBD2. Trimming cost V 0 bases and J 7 bases; bases outside gene matches: 8. The CDR3 consists of 16 residues. Germline loops: CDR1 MGHRA, CDR2 YSYEKL. In DNA, the CDR3 is TGCGCCAGCAGCCAAGATCCGGGGACTAGACGTAATGAGCAGTTCTTC. This gives the protein CASSQDPGTRRNEQFF.

This clone occurred a few times. The chain recombines TRBV7-9 with TRBJ1-4; no reliable D call. With 3 bases removed from V and 2 bases from J, the gap between germline ends came to 16 bases. Germline CDR1 and CDR2: SEHNR and FQNEAQ (reference sequence). CDR3 length: 17 amino acids. The CDR3 DNA sequence: TGTGCCAGCAGCTTGGCAGGTCTCGGTCGTACTAATGAAAAACTGTTTTTT. Translation: CASSLAGLGRTNEKLFF. Full variable domain (outside the CDR3, taken from reference TRBV7-9 and TRBJ1-4): DTGVSQNPRHKITKRGQNVTFRCDPISEHNRLYWYRQTLGQGPEFLTYFQNEAQLEKSRLLSDRFSAERPKGSFSTLEIQRTEQGDSAMYLCASSLAGLGRTNEKLFFGSGTQLSVL.

The chain combines TRBV5-1 with TRBJ2-6; D is possibly TRBD2 (5 bases). This CDR3 has 17 residues. Trimming removed 4 bases from V and 2 bases from J, with 16 bases in between. Germline CDR1 reads SGHRS; CDR2 reads YFSETQ. CDR3 region: CASSPERESAGANVLTF. Written as DNA, the CDR3 is TGCGCCAGCAGCCCTGAGAGGGAATCCGCTGGGGCCAACGTCCTGACTTTC.

This chain connects TRBV18 to TRBJ2-3, with TRBD2 as a possible D gene (7 bases). Germline CDR1 KGHSH, CDR2 LQKENI. V lost 6 bases and J lost 2, with 18 bases in between. This CDR3 spans 16 amino acids. In DNA, the CDR3 is TGTGCCAGCTCCCTACCGGGGGGCTCGTTCACAGATACGCAGTATTTT. It is translated as CASSLPGGSFTDTQYF.